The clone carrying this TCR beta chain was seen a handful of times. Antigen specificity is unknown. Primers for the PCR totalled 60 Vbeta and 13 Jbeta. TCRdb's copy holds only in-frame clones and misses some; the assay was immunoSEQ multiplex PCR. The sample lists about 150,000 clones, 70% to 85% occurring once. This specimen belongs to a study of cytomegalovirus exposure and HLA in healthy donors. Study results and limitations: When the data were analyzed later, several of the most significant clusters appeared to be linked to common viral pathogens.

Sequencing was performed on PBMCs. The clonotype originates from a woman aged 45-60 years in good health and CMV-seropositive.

CDR3 in amino acids: CASSLDSGGPNEQFF. The CDR3 DNA is TGTGCCAGCTCCCTTGACAGTGGAGGGCCCAATGAGCAGTTCTTC. The gene calls are TRBV18 and TRBJ2-1; the D gene is possibly TRBD2 (6 bases). Germline-derived CDR1 and CDR2 are KGHSH and LQKENI. The CDR3 sequence is 15 residues long. V lost 6 bases to trimming and J lost 6 bases, with 18 bases between them. Full variable domain (missing parts from reference TRBV18 and TRBJ2-1): NAGVMQNPRHLVRRRGQEARLRCSPMKGHSHVYWYRQLPEEGLKFMVYLQKENIIDESGMPKERFSAEFPKEGPSILRIQQVVRGDSAAYFCASSLDSGGPNEQFFGPGTRLTVL.